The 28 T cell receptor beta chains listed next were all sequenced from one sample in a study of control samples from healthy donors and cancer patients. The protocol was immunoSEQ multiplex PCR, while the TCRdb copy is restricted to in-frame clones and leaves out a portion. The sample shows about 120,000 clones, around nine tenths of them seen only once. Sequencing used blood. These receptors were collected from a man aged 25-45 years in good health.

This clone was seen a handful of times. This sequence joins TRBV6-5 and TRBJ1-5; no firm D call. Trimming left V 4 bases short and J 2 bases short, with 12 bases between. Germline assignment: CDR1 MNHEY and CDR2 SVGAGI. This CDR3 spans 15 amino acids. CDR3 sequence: CASSSGSYGNQPQHF. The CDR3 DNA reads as TGTGCCAGCAGTTCCGGATCGTACGGCAATCAGCCCCAGCATTTT.

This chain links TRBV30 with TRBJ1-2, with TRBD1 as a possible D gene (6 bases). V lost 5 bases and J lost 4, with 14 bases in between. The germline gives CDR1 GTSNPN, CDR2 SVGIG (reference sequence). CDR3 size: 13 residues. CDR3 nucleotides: TGTGCCTGGGGCTTGGGGGCAGGCTATGGCTACACCTTC. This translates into CAWGLGAGYGYTF.

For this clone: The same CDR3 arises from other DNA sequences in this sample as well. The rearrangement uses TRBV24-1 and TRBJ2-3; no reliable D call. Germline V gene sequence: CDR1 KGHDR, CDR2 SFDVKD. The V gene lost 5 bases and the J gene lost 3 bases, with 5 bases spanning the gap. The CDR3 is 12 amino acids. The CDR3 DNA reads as TGTGCCACCAGTGCTACTACAGATACGCAGTATTTT. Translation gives CATSATTDTQYF.

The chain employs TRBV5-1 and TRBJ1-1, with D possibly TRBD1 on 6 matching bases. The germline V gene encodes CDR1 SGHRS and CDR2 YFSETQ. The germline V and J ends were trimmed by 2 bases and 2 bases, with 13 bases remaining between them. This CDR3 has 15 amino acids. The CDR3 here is CASSFPGQRNTEAFF. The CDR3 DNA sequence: TGCGCCAGCAGCTTCCCAGGACAGCGAAACACTGAAGCTTTCTTT.

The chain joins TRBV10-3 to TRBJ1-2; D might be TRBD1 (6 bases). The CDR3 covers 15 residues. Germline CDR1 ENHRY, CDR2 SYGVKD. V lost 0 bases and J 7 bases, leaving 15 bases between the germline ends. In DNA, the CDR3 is TGTGCCATCAGTGAGTCTGAAGGGGGAATAGGTGGCTACACCTTC. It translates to CAISESEGGIGGYTF.

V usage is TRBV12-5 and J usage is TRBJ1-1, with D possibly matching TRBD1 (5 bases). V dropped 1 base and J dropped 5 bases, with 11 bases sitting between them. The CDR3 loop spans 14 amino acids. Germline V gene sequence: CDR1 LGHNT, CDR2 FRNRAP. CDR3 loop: CASGLGDERTEAFF. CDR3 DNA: TGTGCTAGTGGTTTGGGGGACGAGAGAACTGAAGCTTTCTTT.

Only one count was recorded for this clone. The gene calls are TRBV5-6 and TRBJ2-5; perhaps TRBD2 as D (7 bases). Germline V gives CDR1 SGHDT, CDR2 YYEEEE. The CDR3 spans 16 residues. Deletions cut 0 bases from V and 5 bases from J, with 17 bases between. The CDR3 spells CASSLANRGAFETQYF. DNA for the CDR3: TGTGCCAGCAGCTTGGCCAACCGGGGGGCATTCGAGACCCAGTACTTC.

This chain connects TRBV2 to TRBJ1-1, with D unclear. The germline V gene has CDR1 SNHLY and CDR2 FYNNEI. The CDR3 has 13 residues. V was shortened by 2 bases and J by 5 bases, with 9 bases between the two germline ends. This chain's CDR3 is CASSERVRTEAFF. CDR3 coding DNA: TGTGCCAGCAGTGAACGGGTTCGGACTGAAGCTTTCTTT.

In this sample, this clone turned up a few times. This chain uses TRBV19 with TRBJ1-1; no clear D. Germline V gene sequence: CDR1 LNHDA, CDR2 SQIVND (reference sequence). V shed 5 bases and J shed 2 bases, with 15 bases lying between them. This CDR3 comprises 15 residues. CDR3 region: CASSVGVLTNTEAFF. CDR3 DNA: TGTGCCAGTAGTGTGGGAGTTTTAACCAACACTGAAGCTTTCTTT. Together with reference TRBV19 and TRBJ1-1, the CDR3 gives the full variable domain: DGGITQSPKYLFRKEGQNVTLSCEQNLNHDAMYWYRQDPGQGLRLIYYSQIVNDFQKGDIAEGYSVSREKKESFPLTVTSAQKNPTAFYLCASSVGVLTNTEAFFGQGTRLTVV.

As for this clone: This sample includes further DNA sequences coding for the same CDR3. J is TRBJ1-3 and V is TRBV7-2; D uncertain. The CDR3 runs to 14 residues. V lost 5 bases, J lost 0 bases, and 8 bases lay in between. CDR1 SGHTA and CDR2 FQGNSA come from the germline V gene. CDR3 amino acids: CASSLPSSGNTIYF. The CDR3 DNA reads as TGTGCCAGCAGCCTGCCGAGCTCTGGAAACACCATATATTTT.

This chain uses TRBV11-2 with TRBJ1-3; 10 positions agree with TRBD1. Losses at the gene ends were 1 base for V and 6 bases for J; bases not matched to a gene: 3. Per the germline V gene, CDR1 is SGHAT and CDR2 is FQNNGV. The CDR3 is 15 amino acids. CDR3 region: CASSLVGTGVNTIYF. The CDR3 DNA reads TGTGCCAGCAGCTTAGTAGGGACAGGGGTAAACACCATATATTTT.

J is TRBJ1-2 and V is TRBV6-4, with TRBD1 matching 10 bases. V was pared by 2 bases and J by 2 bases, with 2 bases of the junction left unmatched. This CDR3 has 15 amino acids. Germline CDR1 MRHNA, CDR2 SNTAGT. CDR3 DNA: TGTGCCAGCAGTGACCCGGGACAGGGGAACTATGGCTACACCTTC. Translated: CASSDPGQGNYGYTF.

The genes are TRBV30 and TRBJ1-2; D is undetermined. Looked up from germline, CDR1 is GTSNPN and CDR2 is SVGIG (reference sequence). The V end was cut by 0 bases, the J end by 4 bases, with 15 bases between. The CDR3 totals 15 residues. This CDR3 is CAWSVQAAGSYGYTF. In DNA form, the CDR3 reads TGTGCCTGGAGTGTCCAGGCCGCAGGCAGCTATGGCTACACCTTC.

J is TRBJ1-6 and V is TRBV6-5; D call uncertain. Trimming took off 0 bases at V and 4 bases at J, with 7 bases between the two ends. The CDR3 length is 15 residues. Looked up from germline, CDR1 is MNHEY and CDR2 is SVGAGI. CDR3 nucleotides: TGTGCCAGCAGTTACTCGAAACCTTATAATTCACCCCTCCACTTT. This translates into CASSYSKPYNSPLHF.

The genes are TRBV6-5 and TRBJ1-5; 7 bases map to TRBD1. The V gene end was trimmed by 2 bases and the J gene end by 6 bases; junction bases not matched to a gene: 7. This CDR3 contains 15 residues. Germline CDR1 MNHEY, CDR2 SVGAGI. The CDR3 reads CASSYGRQGGQPQHF. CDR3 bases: TGTGCCAGCAGTTACGGGCGACAGGGAGGTCAGCCCCAGCATTTT.

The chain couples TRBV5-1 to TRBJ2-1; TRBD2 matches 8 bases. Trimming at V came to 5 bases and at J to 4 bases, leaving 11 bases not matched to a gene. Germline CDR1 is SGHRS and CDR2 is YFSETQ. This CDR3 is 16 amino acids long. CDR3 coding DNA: TGCGCCAGCAGTCACGGGGGGGACATCAGGTACAATGAGCAGTTCTTC. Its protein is CASSHGGDIRYNEQFF.

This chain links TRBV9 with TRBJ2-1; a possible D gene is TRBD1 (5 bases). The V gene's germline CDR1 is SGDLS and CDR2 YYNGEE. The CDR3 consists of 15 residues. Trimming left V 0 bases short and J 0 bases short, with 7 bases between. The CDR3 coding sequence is TGTGCCAGCAGCGTAGACCAGGGCTCCTACAATGAGCAGTTCTTC. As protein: CASSVDQGSYNEQFF.

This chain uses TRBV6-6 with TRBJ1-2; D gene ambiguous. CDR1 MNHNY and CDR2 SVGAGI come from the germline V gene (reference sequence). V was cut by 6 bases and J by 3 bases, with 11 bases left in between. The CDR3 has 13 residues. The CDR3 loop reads CASRQQDHYGYTF. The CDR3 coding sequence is TGTGCCAGCAGACAACAAGATCACTATGGCTACACCTTC.

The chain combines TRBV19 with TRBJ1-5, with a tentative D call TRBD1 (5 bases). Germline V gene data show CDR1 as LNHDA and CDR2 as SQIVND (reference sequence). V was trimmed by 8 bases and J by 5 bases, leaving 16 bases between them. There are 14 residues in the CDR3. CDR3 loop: CASQKKTGDQPQHF. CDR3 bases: TGTGCCAGTCAAAAGAAAACAGGTGATCAGCCCCAGCATTTT.

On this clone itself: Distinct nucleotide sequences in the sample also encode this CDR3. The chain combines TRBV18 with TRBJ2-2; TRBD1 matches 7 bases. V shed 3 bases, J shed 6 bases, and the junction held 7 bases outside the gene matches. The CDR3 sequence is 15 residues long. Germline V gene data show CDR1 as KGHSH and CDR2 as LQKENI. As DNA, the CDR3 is TGTGCCAGCTCACCTGGGACAGAGAGGGCCGGGGAGCTGTTTTTT. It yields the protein CASSPGTERAGELFF.

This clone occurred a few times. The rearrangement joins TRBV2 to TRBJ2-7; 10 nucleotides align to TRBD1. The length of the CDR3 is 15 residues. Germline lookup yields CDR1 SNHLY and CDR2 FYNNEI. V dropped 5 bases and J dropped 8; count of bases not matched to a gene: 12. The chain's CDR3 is CASSFTGTGVLKQYF. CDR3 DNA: TGTGCCAGCAGTTTTACCGGGACAGGGGTTCTCAAGCAGTACTTC.

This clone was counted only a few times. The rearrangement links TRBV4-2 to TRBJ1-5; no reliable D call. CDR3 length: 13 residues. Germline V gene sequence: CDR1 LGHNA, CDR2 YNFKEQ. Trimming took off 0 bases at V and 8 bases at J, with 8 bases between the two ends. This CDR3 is CASSQEGTKPQHF. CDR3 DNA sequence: TGTGCCAGCAGCCAAGAAGGAACGAAGCCCCAGCATTTT.

The CDR3 DNA sequence: TGTGCCAGCAGCCAAGATATTGGGGGCCCACTTAACACCATATATTTT. This encodes CASSQDIGGPLNTIYF. The chain couples TRBV4-2 to TRBJ1-3, with D possibly TRBD1 on 6 matching bases. This CDR3 comprises 16 residues. Germline CDR1 LGHNA, CDR2 YNFKEQ. V dropped 0 bases and J dropped 7 bases, with 16 bases sitting between them.

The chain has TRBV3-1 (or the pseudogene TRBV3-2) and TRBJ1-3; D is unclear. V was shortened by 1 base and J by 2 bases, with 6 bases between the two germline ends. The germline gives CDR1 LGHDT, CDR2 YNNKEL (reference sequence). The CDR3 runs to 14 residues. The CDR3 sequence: CASSQGGTGNTIYF. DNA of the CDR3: TGTGCCAGCAGCCAAGGTGGCACTGGAAACACCATATATTTT.

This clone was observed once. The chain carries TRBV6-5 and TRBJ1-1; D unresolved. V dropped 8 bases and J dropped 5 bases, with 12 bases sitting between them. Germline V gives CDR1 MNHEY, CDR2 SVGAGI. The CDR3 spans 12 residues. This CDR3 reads CASGTGITEAFF. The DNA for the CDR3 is TGTGCCAGCGGTACGGGGATAACTGAAGCTTTCTTT.

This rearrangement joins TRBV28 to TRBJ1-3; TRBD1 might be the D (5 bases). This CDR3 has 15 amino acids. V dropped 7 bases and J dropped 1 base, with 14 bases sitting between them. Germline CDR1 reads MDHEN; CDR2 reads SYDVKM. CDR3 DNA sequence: TGTGCCAGCACCCATCCCCAGGGTTCTGGAAACACCATATATTTT. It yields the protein CASTHPQGSGNTIYF. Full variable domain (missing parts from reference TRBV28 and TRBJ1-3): DVKVTQSSRYLVKRTGEKVFLECVQDMDHENMFWYRQDPGLGLRLIYFSYDVKMKEKGDIPEGYSVSREKKERFSLILESASTNQTSMYLCASTHPQGSGNTIYFGEGSWLTVV.

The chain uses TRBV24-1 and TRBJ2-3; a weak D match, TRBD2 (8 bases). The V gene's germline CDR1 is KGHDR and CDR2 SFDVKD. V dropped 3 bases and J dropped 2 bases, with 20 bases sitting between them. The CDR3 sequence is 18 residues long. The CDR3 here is CATSDIPGQRGNTDTQYF. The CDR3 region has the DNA TGTGCCACCAGTGATATTCCGGGACAGCGGGGGAACACAGATACGCAGTATTTT.

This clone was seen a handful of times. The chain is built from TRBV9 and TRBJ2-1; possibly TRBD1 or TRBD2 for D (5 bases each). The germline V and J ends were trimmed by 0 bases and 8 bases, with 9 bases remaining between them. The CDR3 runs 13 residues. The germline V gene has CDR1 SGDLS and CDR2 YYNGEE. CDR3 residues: CASSVVVGDEQFF. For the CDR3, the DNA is TGTGCCAGCAGCGTAGTGGTGGGGGATGAGCAGTTCTTC. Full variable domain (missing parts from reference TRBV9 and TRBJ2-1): DSGVTQTPKHLITATGQRVTLRCSPRSGDLSVYWYQQSLDQGLQFLIQYYNGEERAKGNILERFSAQQFPDLHSELNLSSLELGDSALYFCASSVVVGDEQFFGPGTRLTVL.